Shown below are 17 T cell receptor beta chains from a single sample sequenced in a study of cytomegalovirus exposure and HLA in healthy donors. The primer mix had 60 Vbeta and 13 Jbeta primers. Here immunoSEQ multiplex PCR was the method, and the copy in TCRdb shows in-frame clones only, minus some. In the table there are about 150,000 clones, about 80% of which are singletons. The sample consisted of PBMCs. These receptor sequences come from a man younger than 45 in good health and CMV-seropositive.

The CDR3: CASSARDINTDTQYF. CDR3 DNA: TGTGCCAGCAGCGCCCGGGACATAAACACAGATACGCAGTATTTT. The rearrangement uses TRBV7-8 and TRBJ2-3; D is perhaps TRBD1 (6 bases). The V gene lost 5 bases and the J gene lost 2 bases, with 14 bases spanning the gap. The CDR3 consists of 15 residues. Germline V lookup: CDR1 SGHVS, CDR2 FQNEAQ.

The chain couples TRBV5-1 to TRBJ2-5; 7 nucleotides line up with TRBD1. Germline V CDR1 and CDR2: SGHRS, YFSETQ. The CDR3 runs 15 residues. The ends lost 1 base at V and 4 bases at J; junction bases unmatched: 7. CDR3 coding DNA: TGCGCCAGCAGCTTGTCGGGGACAGACGGAGAGACCCAGTACTTC. Residues: CASSLSGTDGETQYF.

The chain has TRBV6-1 and TRBJ2-5; TRBD1 agrees at 8 bases. The junction had 6 bases not matched to a gene; V was cut back by 4 bases and J by 5 bases. The CDR3 extends over 14 amino acids. Per the germline V gene, CDR1 is MNHNS and CDR2 is SASEGT. The CDR3 sequence is CASSGQGTRETQYF. The CDR3 DNA reads TGTGCCAGCAGTGGACAGGGGACGCGGGAGACCCAGTACTTC.

The chain uses TRBV2 and TRBJ1-2; no definite D call. Looked up from germline, CDR1 is SNHLY and CDR2 is FYNNEI. V shed 2 bases and J shed 8 bases, with 12 bases lying between them. This CDR3 region has 13 residues. CDR3 loop: CASSELGSWGYTF. The CDR3 DNA reads TGTGCCAGCAGTGAACTAGGGAGCTGGGGCTACACCTTC.

This clone came up a few times. Germline is not matched at one junction end, which may reflect a read error. The chain has TRBV7-9 and TRBJ1-1; TRBD1 aligns across 7 bases. Per germline, CDR1 SEHNR and CDR2 FQNEAQ (reference sequence). The CDR3 has 14 residues. The CDR3 coding sequence is TGTTCCAGCAGCCATAGGACAGGGAACACTGAAGCTTTCTTT. Its translation is CSSSHRTGNTEAFF.

There are a few counts of this clone. The chain employs TRBV18 and TRBJ2-5; perhaps TRBD2 as D (5 bases). The germline gives CDR1 KGHSH, CDR2 LQKENI. The CDR3 runs to 13 residues. V lost 4 bases and J lost 5, with 11 bases in between. CDR3 bases: TGTGCCAGCTCACGAGCGGCCGAGGAGACCCAGTACTTC. Translation gives CASSRAAEETQYF.

The rearrangement uses TRBV7-9 and TRBJ2-3, with D perhaps TRBD1 (6 bases). Germline V gene data show CDR1 as SEHNR and CDR2 as FQNEAQ (reference sequence). This CDR3 is built from 17 residues. Trimming took off 5 bases at V and 0 bases at J, with 18 bases between the two ends. This CDR3 is CASSQFGQPPSTDTQYF. DNA for the CDR3: TGTGCCAGCAGCCAATTCGGACAGCCGCCGAGCACAGATACGCAGTATTTT. Full variable domain (outside the CDR3, taken from reference TRBV7-9 and TRBJ2-3): DTGVSQNPRHKITKRGQNVTFRCDPISEHNRLYWYRQTLGQGPEFLTYFQNEAQLEKSRLLSDRFSAERPKGSFSTLEIQRTEQGDSAMYLCASSQFGQPPSTDTQYFGPGTRLTVL.

This chain joins TRBV7-9 and TRBJ1-6, with 8 bases aligning to TRBD1. Trimming removed 4 bases from V and 12 bases from J; junction bases left unmatched: 8. The germline V gene has CDR1 SEHNR and CDR2 FQNEAQ (reference sequence). This CDR3 is 14 amino acids long. CDR3 in DNA: TGTGCCAGCAGCTACGGACAGGGTGGGTTACCCCTCCACTTT. Its translation is CASSYGQGGLPLHF.

The rearrangement links TRBV7-6 to TRBJ2-7; tentative D call: TRBD2 (6 bases). The germline V gene encodes CDR1 SGHVS and CDR2 FNYEAQ. Trimming pared 4 bases from V and 3 bases from J, leaving 10 bases between. CDR3 length: 13 residues. The CDR3 DNA reads as TGTGCCAGCAGCTCGGGACTGGGCTACGAGCAGTACTTC. As protein: CASSSGLGYEQYF.

This rearrangement joins TRBV6-6 to TRBJ2-5; D may be TRBD1 (5 bases). The V gene lost 7 bases and the J gene lost 2 bases, with 11 bases spanning the gap. This CDR3 spans 13 amino acids. Germline V gene lookup returns CDR1 MNHNY and CDR2 SVGAGI (reference sequence). The CDR3 bases are TGTGCCAGCAAAACGCAGGGACAAGAGACCCAGTACTTC. This gives the protein CASKTQGQETQYF.

This clone was seen more than once but under ten times. The rearrangement joins TRBV5-5 to TRBJ1-2, with 8 bases aligning to TRBD1. With 3 bases clipped from V and 3 bases from J, the junction kept 7 bases outside the gene matches. CDR3 length: 15 residues. The germline CDR1 and CDR2 sequences are SGHKS and YYEKEE (reference sequence). CDR3 in amino acids: CASSWVGQGHYGYTF. The CDR3, as DNA: TGTGCCAGCAGCTGGGTAGGACAGGGCCACTATGGCTACACCTTC.

Regarding this clone: At the DNA level, this CDR3 is encoded by other sequences in the same sample as well. V usage is TRBV9 and J usage is TRBJ2-1, with 7 bases fitting TRBD2. Germline CDR1 SGDLS, CDR2 YYNGEE. V gave up 4 bases and J gave up 2 bases; unmatched junction bases: 12. The CDR3 runs 17 residues. The CDR3 nucleotides read TGTGCCAGCAGCCCCCAGAGCGGGATCGGGACCTACAATGAGCAGTTCTTC. Translation: CASSPQSGIGTYNEQFF.

The chain has TRBV28 and TRBJ1-1; D remains unclear. The CDR3 totals 13 residues. With 2 bases removed from V and 8 bases from J, the gap between germline ends came to 12 bases. Germline CDR1 is MDHEN and CDR2 is SYDVKM. CDR3 sequence reads: CASSLLLEKEAFF. CDR3 DNA sequence: TGTGCCAGCAGTTTACTCTTGGAGAAAGAAGCTTTCTTT.

This clone came up a few times. This sequence joins TRBV5-4 and TRBJ2-2; possible D gene TRBD1, 6 bases. V was pared by 4 bases and J by 11 bases, with 12 bases between. This CDR3 spans 12 amino acids. Germline CDR1 is SGHNT and CDR2 is YYREEE (reference sequence). CDR3 coding DNA: TGTGCCAGCAGCCACCCAGGGGACGAGCTGTTTTTT. Residues: CASSHPGDELFF.

This clone has a single count. The rearrangement links TRBV7-6 to TRBJ2-2; D call uncertain. The V gene's germline CDR1 is SGHVS and CDR2 FNYEAQ. This CDR3 region has 17 residues. V dropped 5 bases and J dropped 0 bases, with 16 bases sitting between them. CDR3 coding DNA: TGTGCCAGCAGCCTTACTTCTGAAGGAGCGAACACCGGGGAGCTGTTTTTT. Translated, it gives CASSLTSEGANTGELFF.

This clone was counted a few times. V usage is TRBV6-6 and J usage is TRBJ1-2; D gene unclear. V dropped 7 bases and J dropped 7 bases, with 22 bases sitting between them. Looked up from germline, CDR1 is MNHNY and CDR2 is SVGAGI (reference sequence). This CDR3 contains 15 residues. The CDR3 DNA is TGTGCCAGCACCAGTCCGACCGTTCGGGGTGGTGGCTACACCTTC. It codes for CASTSPTVRGGGYTF.

The chain has TRBV9 and TRBJ2-5, with TRBD2 matching over 12 bases. CDR1 is SGDLS and CDR2 is YYNGEE in the germline V gene. The junction had 11 bases not matched to a gene; V was cut back by 3 bases and J by 5 bases. This CDR3 has 17 amino acids. The DNA of the CDR3 is TGTGCCAGCAGCGCGGGGCTAGCGGGAGGGGTCGGTGAGACCCAGTACTTC. Amino acid sequence: CASSAGLAGGVGETQYF.